The clone carrying this T cell receptor (beta chain) was observed at least ten times. The sample is drawn from a study of T cells after posttransplantation cyclophosphamide. The CDR3 contains 13 residues. V lost 2 bases to trimming and J lost 6 bases, with 7 bases between them. Germline assignment: CDR1 SGHAT and CDR2 FQNNGV. Sequenced by immunoSEQ multiplex PCR; TCRdb stores in-frame clones only, minus some. The sample yields about 26,000 clones, without any singletons. This TCR was recovered from a man in his fifties or sixties in good health, CMV-negative, and a related stem cell transplant donor. The genes are TRBV11-2 and TRBJ2-2; no firm D call. The sample consisted of PBMCs. This chain's CDR3 is CASSLNGPGELFF. CDR3 sequence (DNA): TGTGCCAGCAGCTTAAATGGGCCCGGGGAGCTGTTTTTT.